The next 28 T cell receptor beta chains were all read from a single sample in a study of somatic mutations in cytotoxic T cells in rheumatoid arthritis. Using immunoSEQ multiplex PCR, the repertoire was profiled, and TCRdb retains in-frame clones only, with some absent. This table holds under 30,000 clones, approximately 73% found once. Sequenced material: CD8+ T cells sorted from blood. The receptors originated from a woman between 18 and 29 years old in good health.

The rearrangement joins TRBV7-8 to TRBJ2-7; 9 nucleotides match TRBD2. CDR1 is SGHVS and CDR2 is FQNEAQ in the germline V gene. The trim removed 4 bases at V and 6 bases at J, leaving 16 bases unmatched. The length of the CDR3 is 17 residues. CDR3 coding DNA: TGTGCCAGCAGCTCTTACCCCAAGGCGGGGGGGCGAGGCGAGCAGTACTTC. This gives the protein CASSSYPKAGGRGEQYF.

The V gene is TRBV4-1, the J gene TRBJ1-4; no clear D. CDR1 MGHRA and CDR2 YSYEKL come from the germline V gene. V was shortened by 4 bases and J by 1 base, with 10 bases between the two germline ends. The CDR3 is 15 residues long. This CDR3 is CASSPSELTNEKLFF. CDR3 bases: TGCGCCAGCAGCCCTTCAGAGTTAACTAATGAAAAACTGTTTTTT.

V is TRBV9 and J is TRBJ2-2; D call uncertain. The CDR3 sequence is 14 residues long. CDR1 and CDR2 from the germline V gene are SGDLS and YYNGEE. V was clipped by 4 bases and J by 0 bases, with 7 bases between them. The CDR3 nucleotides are TGTGCCAGCAGCTTCCTAGCGAACACCGGGGAGCTGTTTTTT. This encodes CASSFLANTGELFF.

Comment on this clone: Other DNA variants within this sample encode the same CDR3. The DNA of the CDR3 is TGTGCCAGTAGTATAGGGGGAGGAGGCTCCTACAATGAGCAGTTCTTC. Protein product: CASSIGGGGSYNEQFF. The chain has TRBV19 and TRBJ2-1; D is perhaps TRBD2 (6 bases). Germline V lookup: CDR1 LNHDA, CDR2 SQIVND (reference sequence). The CDR3 is made up of 16 amino acids. Trimming cost V 1 base and J 0 bases, with 10 bases left between them.

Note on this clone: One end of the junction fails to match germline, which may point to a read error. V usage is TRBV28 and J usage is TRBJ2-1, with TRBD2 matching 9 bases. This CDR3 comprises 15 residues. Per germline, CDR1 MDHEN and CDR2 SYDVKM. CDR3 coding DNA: TGTGCCAGCACTCAGACTAGCGGACCCTACTATGAGCAGTTCTTC. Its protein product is CASTQTSGPYYEQFF. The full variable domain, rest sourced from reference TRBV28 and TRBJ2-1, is DVKVTQSSRYLVKRTGEKVFLECVQDMDHENMFWYRQDPGLGLRLIYFSYDVKMKEKGDIPEGYSVSREKKERFSLILESASTNQTSMYLCASTQTSGPYYEQFFGPGTRLTVL.

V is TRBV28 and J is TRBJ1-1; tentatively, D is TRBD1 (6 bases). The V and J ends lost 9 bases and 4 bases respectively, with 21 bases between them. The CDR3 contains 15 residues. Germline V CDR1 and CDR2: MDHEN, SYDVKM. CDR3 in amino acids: CASTGTGVGSTEAFF. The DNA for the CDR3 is TGTGCCAGTACAGGGACCGGCGTTGGTAGCACTGAAGCTTTCTTT.

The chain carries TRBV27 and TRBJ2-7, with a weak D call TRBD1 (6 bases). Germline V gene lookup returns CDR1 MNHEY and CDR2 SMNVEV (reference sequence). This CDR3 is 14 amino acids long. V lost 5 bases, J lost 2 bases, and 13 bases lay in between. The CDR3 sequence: CASSPIGQTYEQYF. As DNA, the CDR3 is TGTGCCAGCAGTCCCATAGGACAGACCTACGAGCAGTACTTC.

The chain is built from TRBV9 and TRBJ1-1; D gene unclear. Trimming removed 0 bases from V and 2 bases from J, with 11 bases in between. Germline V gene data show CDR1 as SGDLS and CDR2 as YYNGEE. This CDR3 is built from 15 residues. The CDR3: CASSVGGPRNTEAFF. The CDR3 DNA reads TGTGCCAGCAGCGTAGGTGGGCCCCGTAACACTGAAGCTTTCTTT. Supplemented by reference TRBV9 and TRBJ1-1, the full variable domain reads DSGVTQTPKHLITATGQRVTLRCSPRSGDLSVYWYQQSLDQGLQFLIQYYNGEERAKGNILERFSAQQFPDLHSELNLSSLELGDSALYFCASSVGGPRNTEAFFGQGTRLTVV.

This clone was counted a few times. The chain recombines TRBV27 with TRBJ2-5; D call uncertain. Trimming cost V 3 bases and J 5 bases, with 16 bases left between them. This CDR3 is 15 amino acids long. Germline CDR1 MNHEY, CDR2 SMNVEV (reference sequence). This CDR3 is CASSLVPAGWETQYF. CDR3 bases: TGTGCCAGCAGTTTGGTCCCGGCAGGATGGGAGACCCAGTACTTC.

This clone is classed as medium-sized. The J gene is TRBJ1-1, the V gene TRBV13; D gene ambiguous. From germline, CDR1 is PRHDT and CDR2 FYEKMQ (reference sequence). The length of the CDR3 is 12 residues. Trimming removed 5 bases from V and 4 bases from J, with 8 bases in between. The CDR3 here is CASSPWGTEAFF. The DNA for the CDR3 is TGTGCCAGCAGCCCCTGGGGCACTGAAGCTTTCTTT.

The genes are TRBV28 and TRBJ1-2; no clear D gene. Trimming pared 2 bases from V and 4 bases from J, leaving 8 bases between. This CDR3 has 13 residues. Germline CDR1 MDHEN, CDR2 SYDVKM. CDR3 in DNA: TGTGCCAGCAGTTTAAGGAGGCTCTATGGCTACACCTTC. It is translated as CASSLRRLYGYTF.

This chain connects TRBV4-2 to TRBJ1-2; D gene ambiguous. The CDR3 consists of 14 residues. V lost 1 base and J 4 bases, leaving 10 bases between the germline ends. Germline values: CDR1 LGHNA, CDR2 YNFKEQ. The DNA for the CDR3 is TGTGCCAGCAGCCAAGGAGGCAGCAGCTATGGCTACACCTTC. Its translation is CASSQGGSSYGYTF.

This CDR3 reads CATSATRDRSSGANVLTF. CDR3 nucleotides: TGTGCCACTTCCGCTACCCGGGACCGAAGCTCTGGGGCCAACGTCCTGACTTTC. The rearrangement uses TRBV7-9 and TRBJ2-6, with D possibly being TRBD1 or TRBD2 (5 bases each). The CDR3 contains 18 residues. Germline CDR1 is SEHNR and CDR2 is FQNEAQ (reference sequence). V gave up 10 bases and J gave up 0 bases, with 22 bases separating them.

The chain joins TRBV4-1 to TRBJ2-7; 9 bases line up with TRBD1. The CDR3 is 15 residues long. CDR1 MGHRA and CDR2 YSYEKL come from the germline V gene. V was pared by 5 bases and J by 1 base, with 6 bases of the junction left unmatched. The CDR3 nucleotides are TGCGCCAGCAGCTACCGGGACAGGGAGTCCTACGAGCAGTACTTC. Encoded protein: CASSYRDRESYEQYF.

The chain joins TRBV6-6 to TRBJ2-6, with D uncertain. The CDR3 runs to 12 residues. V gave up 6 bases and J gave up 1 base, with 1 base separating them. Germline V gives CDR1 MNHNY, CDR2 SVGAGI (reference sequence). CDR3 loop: CASRSGANVLTF. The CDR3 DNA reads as TGTGCCAGCAGATCTGGGGCCAACGTCCTGACTTTC.

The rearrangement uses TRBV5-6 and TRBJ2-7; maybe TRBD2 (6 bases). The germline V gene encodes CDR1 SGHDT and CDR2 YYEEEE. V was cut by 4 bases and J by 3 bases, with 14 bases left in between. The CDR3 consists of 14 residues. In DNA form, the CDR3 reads TGTGCCAGCAGCCCGGGGACTGGCGACTACGAGCAGTACTTC. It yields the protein CASSPGTGDYEQYF.

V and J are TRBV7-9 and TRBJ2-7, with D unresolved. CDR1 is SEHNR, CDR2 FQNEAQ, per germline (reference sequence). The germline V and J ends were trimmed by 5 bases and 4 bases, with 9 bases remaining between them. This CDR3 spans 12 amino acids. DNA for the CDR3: TGTGCCAGCAGCCCTAACGAGTACGAGCAGTACTTC. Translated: CASSPNEYEQYF.

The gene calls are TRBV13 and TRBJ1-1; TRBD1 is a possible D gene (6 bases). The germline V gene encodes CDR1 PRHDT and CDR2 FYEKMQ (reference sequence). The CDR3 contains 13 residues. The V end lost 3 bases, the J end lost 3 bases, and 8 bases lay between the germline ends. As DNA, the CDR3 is TGTGCCAGCAGCTTCGGGGGCTACACTGAAGCTTTCTTT. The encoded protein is CASSFGGYTEAFF.

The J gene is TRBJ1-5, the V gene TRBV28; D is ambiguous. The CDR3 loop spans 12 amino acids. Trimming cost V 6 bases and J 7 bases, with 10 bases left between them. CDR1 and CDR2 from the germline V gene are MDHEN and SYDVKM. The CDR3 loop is CASSPFRQPQHF. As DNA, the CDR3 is TGTGCCAGCAGCCCTTTTCGCCAGCCCCAGCATTTT.

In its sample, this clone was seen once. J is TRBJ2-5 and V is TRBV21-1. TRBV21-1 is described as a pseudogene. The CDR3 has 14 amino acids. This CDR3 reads CASSSDPWRETQYF. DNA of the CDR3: TGTGCCAGCAGCAGTGATCCGTGGCGAGAGACCCAGTACTTC.

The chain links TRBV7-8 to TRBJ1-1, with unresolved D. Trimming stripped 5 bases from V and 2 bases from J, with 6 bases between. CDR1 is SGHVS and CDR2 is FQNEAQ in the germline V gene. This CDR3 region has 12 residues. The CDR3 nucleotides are TGTGCCAGCAGCCCCCTCAACACTGAAGCTTTCTTT. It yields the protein CASSPLNTEAFF.

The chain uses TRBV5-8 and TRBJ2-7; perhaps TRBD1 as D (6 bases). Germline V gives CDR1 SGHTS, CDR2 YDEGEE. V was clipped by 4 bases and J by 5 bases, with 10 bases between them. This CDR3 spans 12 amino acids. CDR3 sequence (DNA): TGTGCCAGCAGCCGCAGGGGAGACGAGCAGTACTTC. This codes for CASSRRGDEQYF.

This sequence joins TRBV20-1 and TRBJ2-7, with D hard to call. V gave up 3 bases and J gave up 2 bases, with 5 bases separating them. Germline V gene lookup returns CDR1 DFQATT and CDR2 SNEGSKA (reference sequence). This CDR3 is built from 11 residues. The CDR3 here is CSASDTYEQYV. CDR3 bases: TGCAGTGCTAGTGACACCTACGAGCAGTACGTC.

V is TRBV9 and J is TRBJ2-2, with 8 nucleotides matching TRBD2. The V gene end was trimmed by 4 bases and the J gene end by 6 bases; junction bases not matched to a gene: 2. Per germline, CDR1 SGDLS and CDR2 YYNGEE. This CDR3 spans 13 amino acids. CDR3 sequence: CASSSGSPGELFF. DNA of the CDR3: TGTGCCAGCAGCAGCGGGAGCCCCGGGGAGCTGTTTTTT.

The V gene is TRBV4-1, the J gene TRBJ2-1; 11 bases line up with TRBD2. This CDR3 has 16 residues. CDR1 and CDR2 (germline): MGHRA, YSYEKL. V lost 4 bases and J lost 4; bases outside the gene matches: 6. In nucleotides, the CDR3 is TGCGCCAGCAGCCTTAGCGGGAGGGCTCCGTACAATGAGCAGTTCTTC. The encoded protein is CASSLSGRAPYNEQFF.

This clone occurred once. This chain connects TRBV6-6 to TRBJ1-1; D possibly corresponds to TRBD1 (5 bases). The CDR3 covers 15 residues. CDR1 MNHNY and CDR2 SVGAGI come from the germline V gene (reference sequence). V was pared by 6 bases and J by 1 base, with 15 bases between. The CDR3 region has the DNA TGTGCCAGCAGGAGATTAGGGACCGAGAACACTGAAGCTTTCTTT. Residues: CASRRLGTENTEAFF.

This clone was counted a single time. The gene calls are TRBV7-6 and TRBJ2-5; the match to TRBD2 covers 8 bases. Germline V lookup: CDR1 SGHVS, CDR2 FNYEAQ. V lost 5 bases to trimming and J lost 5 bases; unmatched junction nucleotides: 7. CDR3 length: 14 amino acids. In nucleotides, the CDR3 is TGTGCCAGCAGCCCACAGCGGGAGTGGGAGACCCAGTACTTC. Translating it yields CASSPQREWETQYF.

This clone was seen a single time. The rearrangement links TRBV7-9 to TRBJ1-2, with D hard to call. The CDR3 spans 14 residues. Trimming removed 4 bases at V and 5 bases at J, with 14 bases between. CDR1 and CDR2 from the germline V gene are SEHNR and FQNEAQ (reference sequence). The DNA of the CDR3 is TGTGCCAGCAGCTCGATCGGGGATTATTATGGCTACACCTTC. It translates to CASSSIGDYYGYTF.